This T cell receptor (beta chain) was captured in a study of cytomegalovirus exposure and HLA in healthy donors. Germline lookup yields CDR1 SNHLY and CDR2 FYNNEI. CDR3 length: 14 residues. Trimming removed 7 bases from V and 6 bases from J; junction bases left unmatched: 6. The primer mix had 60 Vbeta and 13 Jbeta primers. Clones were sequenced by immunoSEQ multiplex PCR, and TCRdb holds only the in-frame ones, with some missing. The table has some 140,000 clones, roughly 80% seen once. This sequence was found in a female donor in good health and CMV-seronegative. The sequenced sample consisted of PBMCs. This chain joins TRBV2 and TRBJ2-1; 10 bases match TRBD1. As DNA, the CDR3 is TGTGCCAGCACTCTAGGACAGGGGGTCAATGAGCAGTTCTTC. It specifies CASTLGQGVNEQFF.